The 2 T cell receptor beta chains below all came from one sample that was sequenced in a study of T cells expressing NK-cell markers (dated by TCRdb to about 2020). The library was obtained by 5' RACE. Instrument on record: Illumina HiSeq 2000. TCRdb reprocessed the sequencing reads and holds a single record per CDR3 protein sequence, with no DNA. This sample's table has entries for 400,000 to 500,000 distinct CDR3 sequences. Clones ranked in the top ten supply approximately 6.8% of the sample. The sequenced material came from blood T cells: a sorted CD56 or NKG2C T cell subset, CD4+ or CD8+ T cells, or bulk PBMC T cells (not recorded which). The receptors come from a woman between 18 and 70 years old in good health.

CDR3: CASSLAVGGTAFF. This chain joins TRBV7-9 and TRBJ1-1. The V gene's germline CDR1 is SEHNR and CDR2 FQNEAQ (reference sequence). This CDR3 comprises 13 residues.

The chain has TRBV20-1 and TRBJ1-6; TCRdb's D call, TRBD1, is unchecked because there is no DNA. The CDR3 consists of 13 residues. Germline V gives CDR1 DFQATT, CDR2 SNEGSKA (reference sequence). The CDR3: CSAGTGPNSPLHF.